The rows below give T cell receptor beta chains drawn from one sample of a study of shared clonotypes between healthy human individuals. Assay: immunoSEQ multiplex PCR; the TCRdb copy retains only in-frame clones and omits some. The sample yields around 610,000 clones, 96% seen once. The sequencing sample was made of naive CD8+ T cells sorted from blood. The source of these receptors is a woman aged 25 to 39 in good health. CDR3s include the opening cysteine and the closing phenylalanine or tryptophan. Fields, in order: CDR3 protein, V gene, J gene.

CDR3: CASSPPLTGGINEQYF
V: TRBV7-9
J: NA

CDR3: CASSLSNYEQFF
V: TRBV5-5
J: TRBJ2-1

CDR3: CASRRKGQATYNEQFF
V: TRBV19
J: TRBJ2-1

CDR3: CASSSGTGVLSGNTIYF
V: TRBV28
J: TRBJ1-3

CDR3: CASSHTTGQGLYEQYF
V: TRBV14
J: TRBJ2-7

CDR3: CASSLSPSGMPYEQYF
V: TRBV13
J: TRBJ2-7

CDR3: CASSPNSLEQYF
V: TRBV27
J: TRBJ2-7

CDR3: CATSRTTTRFSYNEQFF
V: TRBV15
J: TRBJ2-1

CDR3: CASSPLVRGLYNEQFF
V: TRBV27
J: TRBJ2-1

CDR3: CASSPESEETQYF
V: TRBV5-4
J: TRBJ2-5

CDR3: CASSSTGGDYGYTF
V: TRBV7-9
J: TRBJ1-2

CDR3: CAWSQGHEQYF
V: TRBV30
J: TRBJ2-7

CDR3: CASSERQLDEQYF
V: TRBV2
J: NA

CDR3: CASSPADRIYGYTF
V: TRBV18
J: TRBJ1-2

CDR3: CASSYSRLGASDTQYF
V: TRBV6-6
J: TRBJ2-3

CDR3: CASSETGGENTEAFF
V: TRBV2
J: TRBJ1-1

CDR3: CASSFSGYGYTF
V: TRBV6-5
J: TRBJ1-2

CDR3: CASRETSGSYNEQFF
V: TRBV2
J: TRBJ2-1

CDR3: CATSSPRTGLTYEQYF
V: TRBV15
J: TRBJ2-7

CDR3: CASSPWGQPQHF
V: TRBV5-4
J: TRBJ1-5

CDR3: CASSFLAGAYEQYF
V: TRBV27
J: TRBJ2-7

CDR3: CAISEVLGGKAEAFF
V: TRBV10-3
J: TRBJ1-1

CDR3: CASSLRGVNTEAFF
V: TRBV28
J: TRBJ1-1

CDR3: CASSRFKSNEQFF
V: TRBV27
J: TRBJ2-1

CDR3: CASSQGQDQVYEQYF
V: TRBV4-2
J: TRBJ2-7

CDR3: CASSERVHEQYF
V: TRBV2
J: TRBJ2-7

CDR3: CASSVALAGLDTQYF
V: TRBV9
J: TRBJ2-3

CDR3: CASSTGTAATNEKLFF
V: TRBV7-9
J: TRBJ1-4

CDR3: CASSEARSGPFSNQPQHF
V: TRBV6-1
J: TRBJ1-5

CDR3: CASSLGQGHYEQYF
V: TRBV27
J: TRBJ2-7

CDR3: CASSLGQGETEAFF
V: TRBV13
J: TRBJ1-1

CDR3: CASSPGTRALEQFF
V: TRBV27
J: TRBJ2-1

CDR3: CASTPLAGGYEQYF
V: TRBV27
J: TRBJ2-7

CDR3: CASRSGYSNQPQHF
V: TRBV2
J: TRBJ1-5

CDR3: CASSSATLGSYEQYF
V: TRBV5-4
J: TRBJ2-7

CDR3: CASSFAPGKASSYEQYF
V: TRBV7-9
J: TRBJ2-7

CDR3: CASSALAESSYEQYF
V: TRBV2
J: TRBJ2-7

CDR3: CASRHGTGTNSPLHF
V: TRBV6-5
J: TRBJ1-6

CDR3: CASSQELAGDTQYF
V: TRBV4-1
J: TRBJ2-3

CDR3: CASTPGEGIYEQYF
V: TRBV28
J: TRBJ2-7

CDR3: CASSGRDSQNTGELFF
V: TRBV5-8
J: TRBJ2-2

CDR3: CASSQDIGTGGTEAFF
V: TRBV4-1
J: TRBJ1-1

CDR3: CASSLAWASGTDTQYF
V: TRBV7-2
J: TRBJ2-3

CDR3: CASSPSRGETIYEQYF
V: TRBV27
J: TRBJ2-7

CDR3: CASSENTGELFF
V: TRBV10-1
J: TRBJ2-2

CDR3: CASRSLQGGTEAFF
V: TRBV19
J: TRBJ1-1

CDR3: CASSPWKGDTQYF
V: TRBV7-9
J: TRBJ2-3

CDR3: CASSVRQGYTDTQYF
V: TRBV10-1
J: TRBJ2-3

CDR3: CASSFSLAGGYYEQYF
V: TRBV5-1
J: TRBJ2-7

CDR3: CASSPGQGGTQYF
V: TRBV27
J: TRBJ2-5

CDR3: CASSTQGAPNEKLFF
V: TRBV9
J: TRBJ1-4